This is a list of T cell receptor beta chains from one sample in a study of shared clonotypes between healthy human individuals. Method: immunoSEQ multiplex PCR; TCRdb's copy keeps in-frame clones and lacks some. The repertoire has roughly 510,000 clones, 60% to 80% of them found once; the top ten carry around 12%. The sample comprised PBMCs. The source is a woman between 40 and 55 years old in good health. Some clones in this sample may be carry-over from other donors' samples. Both conserved end residues are part of each CDR3. The D gene is left open where the match is weak. The listing skips clone size in some rows; elsewhere it reads once, few, many or a size class.

abundance: -; d_gene: -; v_gene: TRBV7-3; j_gene: TRBJ1-5; len: 15; CDR3nt: TGTGCCAGCAGCTGGGGACGGAATAGCAATCAGCCCCAGCATTTT; CDR3aa: CASSWGRNSNQPQHF
abundance: -; d_gene: TRBD1; v_gene: TRBV4-1; j_gene: TRBJ2-7; len: 16; CDR3nt: TGCGCCAGCAGCCTCTCGCCCTGGGACAGTGGAAACGAGCAGTACTTC; CDR3aa: CASSLSPWDSGNEQYF
abundance: -; d_gene: -; v_gene: TRBV4-2; j_gene: TRBJ1-5; len: 13; CDR3nt: TGTGCCAGCAGCCATGGGGAGGGGCAGCCCCAGCATTTT; CDR3aa: CASSHGEGQPQHF
abundance: -; d_gene: -; v_gene: TRBV29-1; j_gene: TRBJ2-2; len: 14; CDR3nt: TGCAGCGGTCAGGCCGGGGGCTATACCGGGGAGCTGTTTTTT; CDR3aa: CSGQAGGYTGELFF
abundance: -; d_gene: TRBD2; v_gene: TRBV6-5; j_gene: TRBJ2-2; len: 16; CDR3nt: TGTGCCAGCAGTTACGGACTAGCGGGTAACACCGGGGAGCTGTTTTTT; CDR3aa: CASSYGLAGNTGELFF
abundance: -; d_gene: TRBD1; v_gene: TRBV6-5; j_gene: TRBJ2-1; len: 14; CDR3nt: TGTGCCAGCCAGGGACAGAGCTCCTACAATGAGCAGTTCTTC; CDR3aa: CASQGQSSYNEQFF
abundance: -; d_gene: TRBD2; v_gene: TRBV6-5; j_gene: TRBJ2-3; len: 13; CDR3nt: TGTGCCAGCAGAACCAAACTAGCGGGTACGCAGTATTTT; CDR3aa: CASRTKLAGTQYF
abundance: -; d_gene: TRBD2; v_gene: TRBV4-2; j_gene: TRBJ2-5; len: 16; CDR3nt: TGTGCCAGCAGCCAAGACCTGGGGGGGGGCCAAGAGACCCAGTACTTC; CDR3aa: CASSQDLGGGQETQYF
abundance: -; d_gene: -; v_gene: TRBV7-9; j_gene: TRBJ1-2; len: 13; CDR3nt: TGTGCCAGCAGCCCCCCCTCCAACTATGGCTACACCTTC; CDR3aa: CASSPPSNYGYTF
abundance: -; d_gene: TRBD1; v_gene: TRBV19; j_gene: TRBJ2-3; len: 14; CDR3nt: TGTGCCAGTAGTAGGGGGACAGGGCCCCGTTCGCAGTATTTT; CDR3aa: CASSRGTGPRSQYF
abundance: -; d_gene: TRBD1; v_gene: TRBV2; j_gene: TRBJ1-6; len: 14; CDR3nt: TGTGCCAGCATGTATGACAGGGATAATTCACCCCTCCACTTT; CDR3aa: CASMYDRDNSPLHF
abundance: -; d_gene: -; v_gene: TRBV28; j_gene: TRBJ2-1; len: 15; CDR3nt: TGTGCCAGCACCGGGGACGGCTCCTTAGCGCAGAAGCAGTTCTTC; CDR3aa: CASTGDGSLAQKQFF
abundance: -; d_gene: -; v_gene: TRBV2; j_gene: TRBJ2-1; len: 14; CDR3nt: TGTGCCAGCACGTCACTAGGTTCCTACAATGAGCAGTTCTTC; CDR3aa: CASTSLGSYNEQFF
abundance: -; d_gene: TRBD1; v_gene: TRBV5-4; j_gene: TRBJ2-2; len: 16; CDR3nt: TGTGCCAGCAGGCAGACAGGGGGCGTAGGGACCGGGGAGCTGTTTTTT; CDR3aa: CASRQTGGVGTGELFF
abundance: -; d_gene: TRBD2; v_gene: TRBV6-1; j_gene: TRBJ2-3; len: 14; CDR3nt: TGTGCCAGCAGCAGACTAGCGCTCACAGATACGCAGTATTTT; CDR3aa: CASSRLALTDTQYF
abundance: -; d_gene: -; v_gene: TRBV10-2; j_gene: TRBJ1-1; len: 16; CDR3nt: TGCGCCAGCATTCGAAACGACGGGGGGCGAGGCACTGAAGCTTTCTTT; CDR3aa: CASIRNDGGRGTEAFF
abundance: once; d_gene: -; v_gene: TRBV4-2; j_gene: TRBJ2-2; len: 16; CDR3nt: TGTGCCAGCAGCCAAGTAGAGGAAACTTTATCCGGGGAGCTGTTTTTT; CDR3aa: CASSQVEETLSGELFF
abundance: -; d_gene: -; v_gene: TRBV4-2; j_gene: TRBJ1-3; len: 15; CDR3nt: TGTGCCAGCAGCTTGATGGGGGGGCGCGGAAACACCATATATTTT; CDR3aa: CASSLMGGRGNTIYF
abundance: -; d_gene: TRBD1; v_gene: TRBV7-2; j_gene: TRBJ1-6; len: 15; CDR3nt: TGTGCCAGCAGCATAAGGGGGCCCTATAATTCACCCCTCCACTTT; CDR3aa: CASSIRGPYNSPLHF
abundance: -; d_gene: -; v_gene: TRBV9; j_gene: TRBJ2-1; len: 16; CDR3nt: TGTGCCAGCAGCGTTGGTTCGATGGGTGGCTACAATGAGCAGTTCTTC; CDR3aa: CASSVGSMGGYNEQFF
abundance: -; d_gene: TRBD1; v_gene: TRBV25-1; j_gene: TRBJ1-2; len: 15; CDR3nt: TGTGCCAGCAGTGAATGGGGGACAGGGACTCATGGCTACACCTTC; CDR3aa: CASSEWGTGTHGYTF
abundance: -; d_gene: TRBD1; v_gene: TRBV7-9; j_gene: TRBJ2-5; len: 14; CDR3nt: TGTGCCAGCAGCAGACAGGGTTCGGCAGAGACCCAGTACTTC; CDR3aa: CASSRQGSAETQYF
abundance: -; d_gene: -; v_gene: TRBV5-8; j_gene: TRBJ2-7; len: 15; CDR3nt: TGTGCCAGCAGCTTGGAGGGACCCTCATCCTACGAGCAGTACTTC; CDR3aa: CASSLEGPSSYEQYF
abundance: -; d_gene: -; v_gene: TRBV9; j_gene: TRBJ2-3; len: 14; CDR3nt: TGTGCCAGCAGCGTAGGGACTCGAACAGATACGCAGTATTTT; CDR3aa: CASSVGTRTDTQYF
abundance: few; d_gene: TRBD2; v_gene: TRBV25-1; j_gene: TRBJ2-3; len: 16; CDR3nt: TGTGCCAGCAGTGAATTGACTAGCGGGAGCACAGATACGCAGTATTTT; CDR3aa: CASSELTSGSTDTQYF
abundance: few; d_gene: TRBD2; v_gene: TRBV28; j_gene: TRBJ2-1; len: 16; CDR3nt: TGTGCCAGCAGCTCACAACCTAGCGGGAGTTACAATGAGCAGTTCTTC; CDR3aa: CASSSQPSGSYNEQFF
abundance: few; d_gene: -; v_gene: TRBV7-2; j_gene: TRBJ2-5; len: 15; CDR3nt: TGTGCCAGCAGCCTTACCCCGGTGGTTCAAGAGACCCAGTACTTC; CDR3aa: CASSLTPVVQETQYF
abundance: -; d_gene: -; v_gene: TRBV4-1; j_gene: TRBJ2-1; len: 16; CDR3nt: TGCGCCAGCAGCCAGGCTACAGGGACTAAATACAATGAGCAGTTCTTC; CDR3aa: CASSQATGTKYNEQFF
abundance: many; d_gene: -; v_gene: TRBV14; j_gene: TRBJ1-2; len: 15; CDR3nt: TGTGCCAGCAGCCAACTGGGGGCGCATCCCTATGGCTACACCTTC; CDR3aa: CASSQLGAHPYGYTF
abundance: many; d_gene: -; v_gene: TRBV30; j_gene: TRBJ2-5; len: 13; CDR3nt: TGTGCCTGGAGTGTAGGGTGGCAAGAGACCCAGTACTTC; CDR3aa: CAWSVGWQETQYF
abundance: -; d_gene: -; v_gene: TRBV5-1; j_gene: TRBJ2-3; len: 16; CDR3nt: TGCGCCAGCAGCCTCTTAGGGTCTCGGGGAGCAGATACGCAGTATTTT; CDR3aa: CASSLLGSRGADTQYF
abundance: -; d_gene: -; v_gene: TRBV18; j_gene: TRBJ2-5; len: 15; CDR3nt: TGTGCCAGCTCACCCCCCGAGGGGGGATACGAGACCCAGTACTTC; CDR3aa: CASSPPEGGYETQYF
abundance: -; d_gene: -; v_gene: TRBV5-1; j_gene: TRBJ1-1; len: 15; CDR3nt: TGCGCCAGCCGAAGGGGGGGACGGGTCGACACTGAAGCTTTCTTT; CDR3aa: CASRRGGRVDTEAFF
abundance: -; d_gene: -; v_gene: TRBV28; j_gene: TRBJ2-5; len: 12; CDR3nt: TGTGCCAGCAGTTTATCCAGGGAGACCCAGTACTTC; CDR3aa: CASSLSRETQYF
abundance: -; d_gene: TRBD2; v_gene: TRBV29-1; j_gene: TRBJ2-7; len: 14; CDR3nt: TGCAGCGGCGGGACTAGCGGGAGCCTCCACGAGCAGTACTTC; CDR3aa: CSGGTSGSLHEQYF
abundance: -; d_gene: TRBD2; v_gene: TRBV29-1; j_gene: TRBJ2-5; len: 13; CDR3nt: TGCAGCGGGCGACTAGCGGGAGCCGGGGAGCAGTACTTC; CDR3aa: CSGRLAGAGEQYF
abundance: -; d_gene: -; v_gene: TRBV7-2; j_gene: TRBJ2-2; len: 15; CDR3nt: TGTGCCAGCAGCTCGGCCCCTGTGGAGGCCGGGGAGCTGTTTTTT; CDR3aa: CASSSAPVEAGELFF
abundance: -; d_gene: -; v_gene: TRBV27; j_gene: TRBJ2-7; len: 15; CDR3nt: TGTGCCAGCAGTTTATTGTTCGGAATCTCCTACGAGCAGTACTTC; CDR3aa: CASSLLFGISYEQYF
abundance: -; d_gene: -; v_gene: TRBV7-6; j_gene: TRBJ1-1; len: 12; CDR3nt: TGTGCCAGCAGCTATCTGTCATCGGTGGCTTTCTTT; CDR3aa: CASSYLSSVAFF
abundance: -; d_gene: TRBD1; v_gene: TRBV27; j_gene: TRBJ1-1; len: 13; CDR3nt: TGTGCCAGCGGTCGGGCAGGGGGGACTGAAGCTTTCTTT; CDR3aa: CASGRAGGTEAFF
abundance: few; d_gene: TRBD1; v_gene: TRBV5-1; j_gene: TRBJ1-2; len: 15; CDR3nt: TGCGCCAGCAGCGTAACGACAGGGTCAAACTATGGCTACACCTTC; CDR3aa: CASSVTTGSNYGYTF
abundance: -; d_gene: -; v_gene: TRBV11-2; j_gene: TRBJ1-1; len: 14; CDR3nt: TGTGCCAGCAGCTTAGGGCCTGGGTATACTGAAGCTTTCTTT; CDR3aa: CASSLGPGYTEAFF
abundance: -; d_gene: -; v_gene: TRBV29-1; j_gene: TRBJ2-2; len: 14; CDR3nt: TGCAGCGCGGGCCGGGACCTCGATTCCGGGGAGCTGTTTTTT; CDR3aa: CSAGRDLDSGELFF
abundance: -; d_gene: TRBD1; v_gene: TRBV5-1; j_gene: TRBJ2-7; len: 17; CDR3nt: TGCGCCAGCAGCTTGGGAGTCGGCGGGACAGGGGGTAACGAGCAGTACTTC; CDR3aa: CASSLGVGGTGGNEQYF
abundance: -; d_gene: TRBD2; v_gene: TRBV18; j_gene: TRBJ2-7; len: 15; CDR3nt: TGTGCCAGCTCGCTAGCGGGAGGGCTAACTTACGAGCAGTACTTC; CDR3aa: CASSLAGGLTYEQYF
abundance: -; d_gene: -; v_gene: TRBV19; j_gene: TRBJ2-3; len: 15; CDR3nt: TGTGCCAGTAGACTGACTAGGAGGGACACAGATACGCAGTATTTT; CDR3aa: CASRLTRRDTDTQYF
abundance: -; d_gene: TRBD1; v_gene: TRBV5-6; j_gene: TRBJ1-4; len: 15; CDR3nt: TGTGCCAGCAGCACTCCGGGACAGCGACCTGAAAAACTGTTTTTT; CDR3aa: CASSTPGQRPEKLFF
abundance: few; d_gene: -; v_gene: TRBV15; j_gene: TRBJ2-5; len: 15; CDR3nt: TGTGCCACCAGCAGAACCGGGCCAGAGGCGCAGACCCAGTACTTC; CDR3aa: CATSRTGPEAQTQYF
abundance: -; d_gene: TRBD1; v_gene: TRBV18; j_gene: TRBJ1-1; len: 18; CDR3nt: TGTGCCAGCTCACCACCCGGGACAGGGGTTGGGGTGAACACTGAAGCTTTCTTT; CDR3aa: CASSPPGTGVGVNTEAFF
abundance: -; d_gene: -; v_gene: TRBV7-6; j_gene: TRBJ2-7; len: 16; CDR3nt: TGTGCCAGCAGCTCCACTAGGGCTAGCTCTTCAGCGGAGCAGTACTTC; CDR3aa: CASSSTRASSSAEQYF
abundance: -; d_gene: -; v_gene: TRBV10-3; j_gene: TRBJ2-6; len: 17; CDR3nt: TGTGCCATCAGTGAGTCGACTTCGGGTCCTGGGGCCAACGTCCTGACTTTC; CDR3aa: CAISESTSGPGANVLTF
abundance: few; d_gene: -; v_gene: TRBV5-4; j_gene: TRBJ2-1; len: 14; CDR3nt: TGTGCCAGCAGCCGACCAGGGGAATACGATGAGCAGTTCTTC; CDR3aa: CASSRPGEYDEQFF
abundance: -; d_gene: TRBD2; v_gene: TRBV11-3; j_gene: TRBJ2-5; len: 16; CDR3nt: TGTGCCAGCAGCTTAGGACAACTAGCGACGGAAGAGACCCAGTACTTC; CDR3aa: CASSLGQLATEETQYF
abundance: -; d_gene: -; v_gene: TRBV21-1; j_gene: TRBJ1-5; len: 18; CDR3nt: TGTGCCAGCAGCCCTAGGCCGGACAGGGGGCGCAGCAATCAGCCCCAGCATTTT; CDR3aa: CASSPRPDRGRSNQPQHF
abundance: -; d_gene: -; v_gene: TRBV5-1; j_gene: TRBJ2-7; len: 13; CDR3nt: TGCGCCAGCAGCTTCACAGAGGACTACGAGCAGTACTTC; CDR3aa: CASSFTEDYEQYF
abundance: -; d_gene: TRBD1; v_gene: TRBV9; j_gene: TRBJ1-1; len: 17; CDR3nt: TGTGCCAGCAGCGCGAGAACAGGGGGCGAAATGAACACTGAAGCTTTCTTT; CDR3aa: CASSARTGGEMNTEAFF
abundance: few; d_gene: -; v_gene: TRBV6-5; j_gene: TRBJ1-1; len: 13; CDR3nt: TGTGCCAGCAGTTACTTGTCGACAGCTGAAGCTTTCTTT; CDR3aa: CASSYLSTAEAFF
abundance: once; d_gene: TRBD2; v_gene: TRBV2; j_gene: TRBJ2-1; len: 15; CDR3nt: TGTGCCAGCAGTGAACAAGCGGGGACCTACAATGAGCAGTTCTTC; CDR3aa: CASSEQAGTYNEQFF
abundance: -; d_gene: TRBD2; v_gene: TRBV15; j_gene: TRBJ2-7; len: 15; CDR3nt: TGTGCCACCAGCAGGGAACTAGCGGAAGCCTACGAGCAGTACTTC; CDR3aa: CATSRELAEAYEQYF
abundance: many; d_gene: -; v_gene: TRBV2; j_gene: TRBJ1-5; len: 15; CDR3nt: TGTGCCAGCAGGCCAGGGACTGCTAGCAATCAGCCCCAGCATTTT; CDR3aa: CASRPGTASNQPQHF